This T cell receptor (beta chain) was identified during a study of T-cell reconstitution after alpha-beta-depleted transplantation in children. CDR1 and CDR2 (germline): SGHRS, YFSETQ. The V gene end was trimmed by 0 bases and the J gene end by 3 bases; junction bases not matched to a gene: 3. This CDR3 contains 15 residues. Unique molecular identifiers were incorporated into the prepared TCRbeta library. TCRdb passed the PCR reads through MiXCR, listing each CDR3 protein once. Altogether about 370,000 distinct CDR3 sequences are present, about a fifth being singletons, with the ten largest covering 3.8%.

Specimen: PBMCs from the stem cell graft donor, collected from the stem cell graft. This chain connects TRBV5-1 to TRBJ2-3, with 8 bases identical to TRBD1. This sequence was found in a human donor who donated a stem cell graft to a child with acute myeloid leukemia. CDR3 amino acids: CASSLATGETDTQYF. As DNA, the CDR3 is TGCGCCAGCAGCTTGGCGACAGGGGAGACAGATACGCAGTATTTT. Variable domain in full (rest from reference TRBV5-1 and TRBJ2-3): KAGVTQTPRYLIKTRGQQVTLSCSPISGHRSVSWYQQTPGQGLQFLFEYFSETQRNKGNFPGRFSGRQFSNSRSEMNVSTLELGDSALYLCASSLATGETDTQYFGPGTRLTVL.